Each of the 29 T cell receptor beta chains below was sequenced from the same sample in a study of regulatory T cells in long-lasting Graves disease. With iRepertoire HTBI primers and Arm-PCR of CDR3 regions, TCR beta libraries were built. TCRdb re-derived calls from the multiplex PCR reads in MiXCR, one entry per CDR3 protein. There are approximately 400,000 distinct CDR3 sequences in the sample; 15% occur only once, and approximately 7.8% lies in the top ten. Indicated time point: newly diagnosed GD, antithyroid drugs for less than 3 months. PBMC RNA was the source of the TCR library. The same specimen was also included in a second study, on T cells in Graves' hyperthyroidism and ophthalmopathy.

The starting material was peripheral blood mononuclear cells (PBMCs), obtained at new diagnosis, from a patient treated with antithyroid drugs. Source of these receptors: a middle-aged woman with Graves disease.

This clonotype appeared many times. This rearrangement joins TRBV6-1 to TRBJ1-1; 7 bases align to TRBD1. CDR3 size: 14 residues. From germline, CDR1 is MNHNS and CDR2 SASEGT. Trimming removed 5 bases from V and 5 bases from J; junction bases left unmatched: 8. The CDR3 loop is CASSLLRGRTEAFF. DNA of the CDR3: TGTGCCAGCAGTCTCCTAAGGGGGCGGACTGAAGCTTTCTTT.

Ten or more counts support this clonotype. The chain has TRBV2 and TRBJ1-2; no clear D. CDR1 is SNHLY, CDR2 FYNNEI, per germline. V lost 7 bases, J lost 6 bases, and 9 bases lay in between. The CDR3 sequence is 11 residues long. The chain's CDR3 is CASMGSHGYTF. CDR3 DNA sequence: TGTGCCAGCATGGGAAGCCATGGCTACACCTTC.

Remarks on this clonotype: At one of its ends the junction is not consistent with the germline gene, which may arise from a read error. The rearrangement joins TRBV4-3 to TRBJ2-2; tentatively, D is TRBD2 (5 bases). CDR3 length: 17 amino acids. Germline CDR1 LGHNA, CDR2 YSLEER. Here the CDR3 DNA reads TGCACCAGCAGCCAAGATCGACGGGATTGGGACACCGGGGAGCTGTTTTTT. Its protein is CTSSQDRRDWDTGELFF.

This clonotype was seen ten or more times. This rearrangement joins TRBV11-2 to TRBJ2-1; D gene uncertain. Trimming stripped 3 bases from V and 9 bases from J, with 6 bases between. The germline V gene encodes CDR1 SGHAT and CDR2 FQNNGV. The CDR3 runs 11 residues. CDR3 protein: CASSFGSEQFF. The CDR3 DNA follows: TGTGCCAGCAGCTTCGGTAGTGAGCAGTTCTTC. The full variable domain, its missing parts supplied by reference TRBV11-2 and TRBJ2-1, is EAGVAQSPRYKIIEKRQSVAFWCNPISGHATLYWYQQILGQGPKLLIQFQNNGVVDDSQLPKDRFSAERLKGVDSTLKIQPAKLEDSAVYLCASSFGSEQFFGPGTRLTVL.

The rearrangement uses TRBV13 and TRBJ2-2; TRBD2 agrees at 10 bases. Unmatched junction bases numbered 4, after V lost 0 bases and J lost 6 bases. CDR1 and CDR2 (germline): PRHDT, FYEKMQ (reference sequence). The CDR3 has 16 residues. CDR3: CASSLGGLAPPGELFF. In nucleotides, the CDR3 is TGTGCCAGCAGCTTAGGGGGACTAGCGCCCCCCGGGGAGCTGTTTTTT.

This clonotype was detected ten times or more. This chain links TRBV11-1 with TRBJ1-2; 9 bases are shared with TRBD1. Looked up from germline, CDR1 is SGHAT and CDR2 is FQDESV (reference sequence). V gave up 2 bases and J gave up 7 bases; unmatched junction bases: 5. The length of the CDR3 is 14 residues. The CDR3 loop is CASSLRTGDSGYTF. Here the CDR3 DNA reads TGTGCCAGCAGCTTAAGGACAGGGGATTCTGGCTACACCTTC.

The chain combines TRBV6-1 with TRBJ2-5; D assignment may be TRBD1 or TRBD2 (5 bases each). The DNA end is a closer match to TRBJ2-1, so the J assignment may be wrong. This CDR3 has 17 amino acids. Per germline, CDR1 MNHNS and CDR2 SASEGT. The CDR3 protein is CASSPMGTLQVGNEQFF. As DNA, the CDR3 is TGTGCCAGCAGCCCCATGGGGACGTTGCAGGTTGGCAATGAGCAGTTCTTC.

The table lists this clonotype with many counts. Relative to the germline gene, one junction end is altered; a read error may explain this. The CDR3 nucleotides are TGCGCCAGCAGTCTAGGGCCAGATCAGCCCCAGCATTTT. It encodes CASSLGPDQPQHF. V gene TRBV19 combines with J gene TRBJ1-5; D remains unclear. Germline assignment: CDR1 LNHDA and CDR2 SQIVND (reference sequence). This CDR3 is 13 amino acids long.

Concerning this clonotype: A much larger clonotype is one base distant, so this may be a read error. The CDR3 loop reads CASSVWGEGGAPNTEASF. CDR3 DNA: TGTGCCAGCAGCGTATGGGGGGAAGGGGGAGCTCCTAACACTGAAGCTTCCTTT. This rearrangement joins TRBV28 to TRBJ1-1; D perhaps matches TRBD1 (6 bases). The CDR3 loop spans 18 amino acids. Germline V gene lookup returns CDR1 MDHEN and CDR2 SYDVKM.

This clonotype was detected many times. V and J are TRBV29-1 and TRBJ2-1, with 13 positions matching TRBD2. Trimming removed 1 base from V and 2 bases from J; junction bases left unmatched: 2. Looked up from germline, CDR1 is SQVTM and CDR2 is ANQGSEA. This CDR3 comprises 16 residues. Written as DNA, the CDR3 is TGCAGCGTTGAAGGGACTAGCGGGAGCCCCTACAATGAGCAGTTCTTC. This encodes CSVEGTSGSPYNEQFF.

This clonotype was seen only a few times. CDR3 coding DNA: TGTGCCAGCAGTGAAAGGGGCTGGAAAGACAGCTCCTACGAGCAGTACTTC. Protein: CASSERGWKDSSYEQYF. The rearrangement joins TRBV2 to TRBJ2-7; maybe TRBD1 (5 bases). Trimming pared 2 bases from V and 0 bases from J, leaving 17 bases between. Per germline, CDR1 SNHLY and CDR2 FYNNEI. The CDR3 runs to 17 residues.

The rearrangement links TRBV10-1 to TRBJ2-1; D might be TRBD1 (5 bases). From germline, CDR1 is WNHNN and CDR2 SYGVQD (reference sequence). The CDR3 spans 13 residues. Trimming removed 2 bases at V and 9 bases at J, with 11 bases between. Here the CDR3 reads CASSEVGQAEQFF. The CDR3 DNA reads TGCGCCAGCAGTGAGGTGGGGCAGGCTGAGCAGTTCTTC.

The sample holds a few counts of this clonotype. V usage is TRBV28 and J usage is TRBJ2-1, with 12 bases lining up with TRBD2. The CDR3 extends over 15 amino acids. Looked up from germline, CDR1 is MDHEN and CDR2 is SYDVKM. Trimming took 5 bases from V and 7 from J; bases not matched to a gene: 6. Here the CDR3 DNA reads TGTGCCAGCAGTCTCCGGACTAGCGGGATAAATGAGCAGTTCTTC. Amino acid sequence: CASSLRTSGINEQFF.

Many counts were recorded for this clonotype. This CDR3 reads CASSLRGFYQPNQPQHF. The CDR3 bases are TGTGCCAGCAGTTTGAGGGGATTCTATCAGCCTAATCAGCCCCAGCATTTT. The chain couples TRBV28 to TRBJ1-5; tentative D call: TRBD1 (5 bases). The V end was cut by 3 bases, the J end by 4 bases, with 19 bases between. Germline V gives CDR1 MDHEN, CDR2 SYDVKM. The CDR3 has 17 amino acids. Together with reference TRBV28 and TRBJ1-5, the CDR3 gives the full variable domain: DVKVTQSSRYLVKRTGEKVFLECVQDMDHENMFWYRQDPGLGLRLIYFSYDVKMKEKGDIPEGYSVSREKKERFSLILESASTNQTSMYLCASSLRGFYQPNQPQHFGDGTRLSIL.

The chain has TRBV30 and TRBJ2-5; possibly TRBD1 for D (5 bases). This CDR3 region has 15 residues. Trimming left V 4 bases short and J 1 base short, with 16 bases between. Per the germline V gene, CDR1 is GTSNPN and CDR2 is SVGIG (reference sequence). CDR3 protein: CAWTPQQGPQETQYF. CDR3 nucleotide sequence: TGTGCCTGGACCCCGCAGCAGGGCCCCCAAGAGACCCAGTACTTC.

This clonotype was seen ten or more times. The chain uses TRBV10-3 and TRBJ1-4; D not resolved. The CDR3 covers 12 residues. Germline lookup yields CDR1 ENHRY and CDR2 SYGVKD. V lost 10 bases and J 10 bases, leaving 16 bases between the germline ends. The CDR3 protein is CATSGTLGKLFF. DNA for the CDR3: TGTGCCACCTCAGGAACACTGGGAAAACTGTTTTTT.

This clonotype was picked up a small number of times. The V gene is TRBV12-3 or TRBV12-4, the J gene TRBJ1-5; the match to TRBD1 covers 9 bases. With 5 bases clipped from V and 3 bases from J, the junction kept 20 bases outside the gene matches. This CDR3 spans 20 amino acids. Written as DNA, the CDR3 is TGTGCCAGCAGTAATACGGTGACAGGGGGAGGTTGGTATAACAATCAGCCCCAGCATTTT. This gives the protein CASSNTVTGGGWYNNQPQHF.

This clonotype has at least ten counts. This chain connects TRBV7-8 to TRBJ2-3; 7 nucleotides align to TRBD2. This CDR3 is 16 amino acids long. The germline gives CDR1 SGHVS, CDR2 FQNEAQ. Trimming cost V 1 base and J 0 bases; bases outside gene matches: 4. The CDR3 protein is CASSLGSGYSTDTQYF. In DNA, the CDR3 is TGTGCCAGCAGCTTAGGTAGCGGGTACAGCACAGATACGCAGTATTTT. Full variable domain (missing parts from reference TRBV7-8 and TRBJ2-3): GAGVSQSPRYKVAKRGQDVALRCDPISGHVSLFWYQQALGQGPEFLTYFQNEAQLDKSGLPSDRFFAERPEGSVSTLKIQRTQQEDSAVYLCASSLGSGYSTDTQYFGPGTRLTVL.

In regard to this clonotype: This sequence is one base from a far larger clone and is likely a read error. The chain employs TRBV27 and TRBJ2-1, with 10 bases lining up with TRBD2. CDR3 length: 15 amino acids. CDR1 is MNHEY and CDR2 is SMNVEV in the germline V gene (reference sequence). Losses at the gene ends were 5 bases for V and 5 bases for J; bases not matched to a gene: 6. The CDR3 spells CASSTRTSGNNEQFF. DNA of the CDR3: TGTGCCAGCAGTACCCGGACTAGCGGAAACAATGAGCAGTTCTTC.

This clonotype has just a few counts. The gene calls are TRBV5-4 and TRBJ1-4; D ambiguous. The CDR3 length is 15 residues. CDR1 is SGHNT, CDR2 YYREEE, per germline (reference sequence). Trimming removed 0 bases at V and 8 bases at J, with 14 bases between. The CDR3 coding sequence is TGTGCCAGCAGCTTGGAGTCCAGGTTGAAGGAAAAACTGTTTTTT. Encoded protein: CASSLESRLKEKLFF.

The chain links TRBV12-3 or TRBV12-4 to TRBJ2-7; no clear D. The CDR3 has 12 amino acids. V was cut by 3 bases and J by 3 bases, with 6 bases left in between. In DNA, the CDR3 is TGTGCCAGCAGTTTGTACAACTACGAGCAGTACTTC. This translates into CASSLYNYEQYF.

The J gene is TRBJ1-5, the V gene TRBV28, with D unresolved. Germline CDR1 MDHEN, CDR2 SYDVKM. The CDR3 loop spans 16 amino acids. The germline V and J ends were trimmed by 5 bases and 0 bases, with 14 bases remaining between them. The CDR3 region has the DNA TGTGCCAGCAGTGCTCCGGGCTTCAATAGCAATCAGCCCCAGCATTTT. This sequence encodes CASSAPGFNSNQPQHF.

This clonotype was seen many times. V gene TRBV29-1 combines with J gene TRBJ2-7, with TRBD2 identical over 7 bases. The V gene end was trimmed by 3 bases and the J gene end by 4 bases; junction bases not matched to a gene: 0. There are 11 residues in the CDR3. The germline CDR1 and CDR2 sequences are SQVTM and ANQGSEA. The DNA of the CDR3 is TGCAGCGTTGAGGGACTATACGAGCAGTACTTC. Translating it yields CSVEGLYEQYF.

This clonotype was seen at least ten times. This chain joins TRBV5-4 and TRBJ2-7, with TRBD2 matching 7 bases. Trimming took 6 bases from V and 3 from J; bases not matched to a gene: 12. The CDR3 covers 15 residues. Germline V gives CDR1 SGHNT, CDR2 YYREEE (reference sequence). The CDR3 DNA reads TGTGCCAGCACTCACACGGTGCGGGAGTTCTACGAGCAGTACTTC. It translates to CASTHTVREFYEQYF.

This clonotype was detected many times. The chain employs TRBV11-3 and TRBJ2-5; 8 bases fit TRBD2. The ends lost 3 bases at V and 7 bases at J; junction bases unmatched: 7. Germline V gives CDR1 SGHNT, CDR2 YENEEA. The CDR3 has 14 residues. The CDR3 loop is CASSFGHAGGTQYF. Written as DNA, the CDR3 is TGTGCCAGCAGCTTCGGACATGCGGGAGGGACCCAGTACTTC.

This clonotype was counted between two and nine times. CDR3 region: CASSLAQRGGNEQFF. The DNA for the CDR3 is TGTGCCAGCAGCTTAGCCCAAAGAGGAGGTAATGAGCAGTTCTTC. This chain joins TRBV13 and TRBJ2-1, with D possibly matching TRBD2 (5 bases). Germline CDR1 is PRHDT and CDR2 is FYEKMQ (reference sequence). Trimming removed 1 base from V and 7 bases from J, with 14 bases in between. The length of the CDR3 is 15 residues.

This clonotype occurred a few times. The junction differs from germline at one of its ends, possibly a read error. The chain recombines TRBV6-4 with TRBJ2-7, with D uncertain. Germline V gives CDR1 MRHNA, CDR2 SNTAGT. There are 13 residues in the CDR3. CDR3 sequence: CASSYSGHGEQYF. The CDR3 coding sequence is TGTGCCAGCAGTTACTCGGGCCACGGGGAGCAGTACTTC.

The chain combines TRBV12-3 or TRBV12-4 with TRBJ2-7, with 9 positions matching TRBD2. The CDR3 runs to 14 residues. Losses at the gene ends were 4 bases for V and 3 bases for J; bases not matched to a gene: 4. As DNA, the CDR3 is TGTGCCAGCAGTTCCCTAGCGGGGAACTACGAGCAGTACTTC. Protein sequence: CASSSLAGNYEQYF.

This clonotype was recorded a few times. The chain is built from TRBV3-1 and TRBJ2-7; D may be TRBD1 or TRBD2 (5 bases each). CDR3 length: 14 residues. The V end was cut by 2 bases, the J end by 4 bases, with 12 bases between. Germline lookup yields CDR1 LGHDT and CDR2 YNNKEL (reference sequence). The CDR3 region has the DNA TGTGCCAGCAGCCAACAGGGAGCGTCTTACGAGCAGTACTTC. It codes for CASSQQGASYEQYF.